The sequence of this T cell receptor beta chain was determined in a study of Graves' ophthalmopathy and Graves' hyperthyroidism. Broader study findings: The model's ophthalmopathy progression predictions had roughly 71% sensitivity and over 72% specificity.

CDR1 and CDR2 (germline): SGHNT, YENEEA. The CDR3 consists of 14 residues. V dropped 1 base and J dropped 5 bases, with 8 bases sitting between them. This clonotype was seen repeatedly, ten times or more. Antigen: not known. Researchers took RNA transcripts and amplified TCR beta CDR3 regions from them. RT-PCR with HTBI primers came first, then second-round multiplex PCR. MiXCR was run by TCRdb on the multiplex PCR reads, yielding one entry per CDR3 protein. The sample lists about 1.2 million distinct CDR3 sequences; about 38% were seen once. The source is an adult man with Graves' hyperthyroidism. Sequenced material: peripheral blood or thyroid tissue (not recorded which). V gene TRBV11-3 combines with J gene TRBJ2-2; D call uncertain. CDR3 in DNA: TGTGCCAGCAGCTTAGCAGGATGGACCGGGGAGCTGTTTTTT. This sequence encodes CASSLAGWTGELFF.